The next 6 T cell receptor beta chains were all read from a single sample in a study of T cell repertoires in cytomegalovirus infection. TCRdb re-called the reads with MiXCR, one entry per CDR3 protein. The table lists some 920,000 distinct CDR3 sequences, under 40% of them singletons. These receptors' antigens are unknown. This specimen was cultured CD8+ T cells from PBMCs, taken from culture after CMV antigen stimulation. The receptors here all came from a human donor in good health (CMV status not recorded). Some clones in this sample may be carry-over from other donors' samples.

In regard to this clonotype: A read error may account for a junction end that differs from germline. This chain joins TRBV7-7 and TRBJ2-2; 11 positions agree with TRBD1. CDR1 SSHAT and CDR2 FNYEAQ come from the germline V gene (reference sequence). The CDR3 has 15 amino acids. Here the CDR3 reads CASSTRTGGGGELFF. The CDR3 nucleotides read TGTGCTAGCAGCACCCGGACAGGGGGCGGCGGGGAGCTGTTTTTT.

This rearrangement joins TRBV10-3 to TRBJ1-1; D may be TRBD1 (5 bases). This CDR3 has 16 amino acids. V gave up 2 bases and J gave up 4 bases, with 17 bases separating them. Germline V gene lookup returns CDR1 ENHRY and CDR2 SYGVKD. The CDR3 region is CAISEPWGVTGTEAFF. The CDR3 nucleotides are TGTGCCATCAGTGAGCCTTGGGGGGTAACAGGCACTGAAGCTTTCTTT.

This clonotype showed up many times. The chain has TRBV6-5 and TRBJ1-2; no clear D gene. V was clipped by 6 bases and J by 8 bases, with 25 bases between them. Germline V gives CDR1 MNHEY, CDR2 SVGAGI. The CDR3 runs 16 residues. The CDR3: CASSRRKTVATKGYTF. The CDR3 bases are TGTGCCAGCAGCCGACGGAAAACAGTTGCAACTAAAGGCTACACCTTC.

V and J are TRBV27 and TRBJ2-5; maybe TRBD2 (6 bases). The ends were cut back, 7 bases at V and 5 bases at J, with 14 bases in the middle. CDR1 and CDR2 from the germline V gene are MNHEY and SMNVEV (reference sequence). The CDR3 sequence is 13 residues long. CDR3 DNA: TGTGCCAGCATCGGGACTCCCGGGGAGACCCAGTACTTC. It codes for CASIGTPGETQYF.

With respect to this clonotype: One base away lies a much larger clone, so this may be a sequencing read error. The genes are TRBV12-3 or TRBV12-4 and TRBJ2-3; perhaps TRBD1 as D (5 bases). The CDR3 extends over 15 amino acids. The V and J ends lost 7 bases and 0 bases respectively, with 14 bases between them. CDR3 sequence reads: CASIHDRPSTDTQYF. The CDR3 DNA reads as TGTGCCAGCATTCATGACAGACCAAGCACAGATACGCAGTATTTT.

The chain links TRBV5-6 to TRBJ2-7, with 9 bases fitting TRBD1. V was pared by 2 bases and J by 0 bases, with 12 bases of the junction left unmatched. This CDR3 comprises 18 residues. The germline V gene has CDR1 SGHDT and CDR2 YYEEEE. The CDR3 nucleotides read TGTGCCAGCAGCTTAACTAACACTGGGACAGGGAGCTCCTACGAGCAGTACGTC. As protein: CASSLTNTGTGSSYEQYV.